This entry lists 23 T cell receptor beta chains sequenced from one sample in a study of shared clonotypes between healthy human individuals. Some clones are missing from TCRdb's copy, which holds only in-frame ones; the method was immunoSEQ multiplex PCR. The table shows millions of clones, with 95% occurring only once. The sequenced sample was naive CD4+ T cells sorted from blood. The subset: CD45RA+ positively selected. The receptors shown here come from a man younger than 35 in good health.

The rearrangement joins TRBV6-1 to TRBJ2-1; D is ambiguous. CDR1 is MNHNS and CDR2 is SASEGT in the germline V gene. With 0 bases removed from V and 0 bases from J, the gap between germline ends came to 6 bases. The CDR3 is 15 residues long. The CDR3 spells CASSEARLSYNEQFF. Here the CDR3 DNA reads TGTGCCAGCAGTGAAGCACGGCTCTCCTACAATGAGCAGTTCTTC.

The chain carries TRBV5-1 and TRBJ1-3; possibly TRBD1 for D (6 bases). The V and J ends lost 3 bases and 0 bases respectively, with 16 bases between them. Germline V gene data show CDR1 as SGHRS and CDR2 as YFSETQ. The length of the CDR3 is 17 residues. This chain's CDR3 is CASSYGQLGNSGNTIYF. The CDR3 DNA sequence: TGCGCCAGCAGCTACGGACAGTTGGGGAACTCTGGAAACACCATATATTTT.

This chain links TRBV10-3 with TRBJ2-5; 15 bases agree with TRBD2. Germline CDR1 reads ENHRY; CDR2 reads SYGVKD. There are 19 residues in the CDR3. Trimming cost V 4 bases and J 2 bases; bases outside gene matches: 11. In DNA form, the CDR3 reads TGTGCCATCAGTGGCGGACTAGCGGGAGGGGGGGTCCCTCAAGAGACCCAGTACTTC. Its protein is CAISGGLAGGGVPQETQYF.

V gene TRBV7-9 combines with J gene TRBJ2-7; perhaps D is TRBD1 or TRBD2 (5 bases each). V was shortened by 5 bases and J by 1 base, with 12 bases between the two germline ends. From germline, CDR1 is SEHNR and CDR2 FQNEAQ (reference sequence). This CDR3 contains 14 residues. CDR3 protein: CASSTWDRSYEQYF. In DNA, the CDR3 is TGTGCCAGCAGCACGTGGGACCGATCCTACGAGCAGTACTTC.

This rearrangement joins TRBV28 to TRBJ2-7; 7 nucleotides agree with TRBD2. V trimming: 5 bases; J trimming: 2 bases; junction bases outside the gene matches: 9. CDR3 length equals 15 residues. Germline V CDR1 and CDR2: MDHEN, SYDVKM. The CDR3 nucleotides are TGTGCCAGCAGTACCGGGACTACTAAAACCTACGAGCAGTACTTC. Amino acids: CASSTGTTKTYEQYF.

The rearrangement uses TRBV18 and TRBJ1-2; no reliable D call. The CDR3 loop spans 14 amino acids. From germline, CDR1 is KGHSH and CDR2 LQKENI. Between the trimmed V and J ends, which lost 3 bases and 4 bases, there was a span of 12 bases. The CDR3 DNA sequence: TGTGCCAGCTCACCGGCCGGAGAGAGCTATGGCTACACCTTC. It codes for CASSPAGESYGYTF.

The V gene is TRBV10-2, the J gene TRBJ1-3; D possibly corresponds to TRBD1 (6 bases). The CDR3 extends over 14 amino acids. Deletions cut 6 bases from V and 3 bases from J, with 12 bases between. Germline V gives CDR1 WSHSY, CDR2 SAAADI. DNA of the CDR3: TGCGCCAGCAGCGCACAGGGAGGTGGAAACACCATATATTTT. Translated, it gives CASSAQGGGNTIYF.

This clone was counted a single time. The genes are TRBV30 and TRBJ2-7; D gene ambiguous. Germline V gene lookup returns CDR1 GTSNPN and CDR2 SVGIG (reference sequence). This CDR3 has 12 amino acids. Trimming took off 7 bases at V and 4 bases at J, with 14 bases between the two ends. The CDR3 DNA is TGTGCCTACTCGACGGACGGTTACGAGCAGTACTTC. It specifies CAYSTDGYEQYF. The full variable domain, its missing parts supplied by reference TRBV30 and TRBJ2-7, is SQTIHQWPATLVQPVGSPLSLECTVEGTSNPNLYWYRQAAGRGLQLLFYSVGIGQISSEVPQNLSASRPQDRQFILSSKKLLLSDSGFYLCAYSTDGYEQYFGPGTRLTVT.

The V gene is TRBV28, the J gene TRBJ1-4; 11 nucleotides match TRBD1. This CDR3 contains 16 residues. CDR1 and CDR2 (germline): MDHEN, SYDVKM. After removal of 7 bases from V and 8 bases from J, the junction contained 12 bases not matched to a gene. The CDR3 DNA reads TGTGCCAGCACCGCACCGGGGACAGGGGGGTACGAAAAACTGTTTTTT. Translating gives CASTAPGTGGYEKLFF.

The J gene is TRBJ2-1, the V gene TRBV10-3; TRBD2 matches at 11 bases. Germline V gives CDR1 ENHRY, CDR2 SYGVKD. V lost 3 bases to trimming and J lost 8 bases; unmatched junction nucleotides: 9. CDR3 length equals 16 residues. CDR3 protein: CAISDTSGRGNDEQFF. CDR3 nucleotide sequence: TGTGCCATCAGTGACACTAGCGGGAGAGGCAACGATGAGCAGTTCTTC.

This sequence joins TRBV5-1 and TRBJ2-3; possibly TRBD1 for D (6 bases). Germline V gives CDR1 SGHRS, CDR2 YFSETQ. This CDR3 has 15 residues. V shed 0 bases and J shed 4 bases, with 12 bases lying between them. In DNA, the CDR3 is TGCGCCAGCAGCTTGGAGTTGCAGGGGTCAGATACGCAGTATTTT. This gives the protein CASSLELQGSDTQYF.

The chain joins TRBV27 to TRBJ1-4; 9 nucleotides match TRBD1. The CDR3 runs 15 residues. V lost 7 bases and J lost 4; bases outside the gene matches: 7. The germline CDR1 and CDR2 sequences are MNHEY and SMNVEV (reference sequence). The CDR3 reads CASTSPGQGNEKLFF. CDR3 coding DNA: TGTGCCAGCACCTCCCCGGGACAGGGTAATGAAAAACTGTTTTTT.

This chain links TRBV5-4 with TRBJ2-7, with TRBD2 matching 13 bases. CDR1 and CDR2 (germline): SGHNT, YYREEE (reference sequence). The CDR3 is 16 residues long. The J segment lost 1 base and the V segment lost 1 base, leaving 2 bases of the junction unmatched. The chain's CDR3 is CASSLLGLAGSYEQYF. The CDR3, as DNA: TGTGCCAGCAGCTTGCTGGGACTAGCGGGGTCCTACGAGCAGTACTTC.

The chain has TRBV4-1 and TRBJ2-3, with D perhaps matching TRBD2 (5 bases). The CDR3 has 15 amino acids. Trimming pared 4 bases from V and 6 bases from J, leaving 17 bases between. CDR1 and CDR2 from the germline V gene are MGHRA and YSYEKL. In nucleotides, the CDR3 is TGCGCCAGCAGCCCCACAGCACCAAGAGGGGATACGCAGTATTTT. Protein: CASSPTAPRGDTQYF.

The chain links TRBV19 to TRBJ2-1; TRBD2 matches at 9 bases. CDR1 is LNHDA, CDR2 SQIVND, per germline (reference sequence). Trimming at V came to 8 bases and at J to 6 bases, leaving 8 bases not matched to a gene. This CDR3 is built from 14 residues. The CDR3 here is CASYVAGVLNEQFF. CDR3 sequence (DNA): TGTGCCAGTTACGTAGCGGGAGTTCTCAATGAGCAGTTCTTC.

J is TRBJ2-3 and V is TRBV19; no definite D call. Germline CDR1 LNHDA, CDR2 SQIVND (reference sequence). The germline V and J ends were trimmed by 7 bases and 1 base, with 15 bases remaining between them. This CDR3 is built from 15 residues. This chain's CDR3 is CASKSVGSGTDTQYF. The CDR3 nucleotides are TGTGCCAGTAAGAGCGTTGGGTCTGGCACAGATACGCAGTATTTT.

On this clone: The sample contains more than one DNA sequence encoding this CDR3. V and J are TRBV5-1 and TRBJ2-5; TRBD1 matches at 8 bases. The CDR3 is made up of 15 amino acids. V was clipped by 0 bases and J by 5 bases; unmatched bases: 6. Germline V gene data show CDR1 as SGHRS and CDR2 as YFSETQ. The CDR3 sequence is CASSLEGTGRETQYF. The CDR3, as DNA: TGCGCCAGCAGCTTGGAAGGGACAGGAAGGGAGACCCAGTACTTC.

V is TRBV11-3 and J is TRBJ2-2, with D perhaps TRBD2 (6 bases). Trimming stripped 0 bases from V and 1 base from J, with 9 bases between. Germline V gene data show CDR1 as SGHNT and CDR2 as YENEEA. The CDR3 is 16 amino acids. The CDR3 reads CASSLEAGRNTGELFF. The DNA of the CDR3 is TGTGCCAGCAGCTTAGAAGCCGGGAGGAACACCGGGGAGCTGTTTTTT.

The genes are TRBV11-2 and TRBJ2-3, with D perhaps TRBD1 (6 bases). Germline values: CDR1 SGHAT, CDR2 FQNNGV. V lost 6 bases to trimming and J lost 5 bases, with 12 bases between them. This CDR3 region has 13 residues. CDR3 amino acids: CASSYHRVDTQYF. The CDR3 DNA follows: TGTGCCAGCAGTTACCACAGGGTAGATACGCAGTATTTT. The entire variable domain, with the rest obtained from reference TRBV11-2 and TRBJ2-3, is as follows: EAGVAQSPRYKIIEKRQSVAFWCNPISGHATLYWYQQILGQGPKLLIQFQNNGVVDDSQLPKDRFSAERLKGVDSTLKIQPAKLEDSAVYLCASSYHRVDTQYFGPGTRLTVL.

With respect to this clone: This same CDR3 is encoded by further DNA sequences in the sample. V and J are TRBV5-4 and TRBJ1-1; D uncertain. V lost 4 bases to trimming and J lost 2 bases, with 9 bases between them. This CDR3 is 13 amino acids long. Per the germline V gene, CDR1 is SGHNT and CDR2 is YYREEE (reference sequence). The CDR3 loop reads CASSRTENTEAFF. The CDR3 nucleotides are TGTGCCAGCAGCCGAACAGAAAACACTGAAGCTTTCTTT.

The chain employs TRBV2 and TRBJ1-1, with 7 bases fitting TRBD1. Per the germline V gene, CDR1 is SNHLY and CDR2 is FYNNEI. The CDR3 spans 12 residues. The ends lost 6 bases at V and 10 bases at J; junction bases unmatched: 8. The CDR3 DNA reads TGTGCCAGCAGGACAGGGCCCGAGGGAGCTTTCTTT. It is translated as CASRTGPEGAFF.

The chain couples TRBV9 to TRBJ2-5; maybe TRBD2 (5 bases). With 0 bases removed from V and 5 bases from J, the gap between germline ends came to 14 bases. The germline V gene encodes CDR1 SGDLS and CDR2 YYNGEE. The CDR3 totals 15 residues. The DNA of the CDR3 is TGTGCCAGCAGCGTAGGGGGAGAGCGCAGGGAGACCCAGTACTTC. Its protein product is CASSVGGERRETQYF.

The chain couples TRBV28 to TRBJ1-5, with 7 bases identical to TRBD1. V shed 3 bases and J 3 bases; nucleotides not matched to a gene: 5. CDR1 is MDHEN, CDR2 SYDVKM, per germline. The CDR3 is 15 amino acids. The CDR3 region has the DNA TGTGCCAGCAGTTTCTCAGACAGGGACAATCAGCCCCAGCATTTT. This encodes CASSFSDRDNQPQHF.